This T cell receptor (beta chain) was captured by sequencing in a study of blood T cell repertoires in COVID-19. The CDR3 loop spans 15 amino acids. Germline lookup yields CDR1 LNHDA and CDR2 SQIVND (reference sequence). The V gene end was trimmed by 3 bases and the J gene end by 5 bases; junction bases not matched to a gene: 9. The method was immunoSEQ multiplex PCR; TCRdb's version includes in-frame clones alone and lacks a portion of them. The sample has 75,000 or so clones, around 90% seen once. The sequencing input was peripheral blood. The receptor comes from a man between 65 and 85 years old with acute or convalescent COVID-19. This chain links TRBV19 with TRBJ2-7, with TRBD1 identical over 8 bases. The CDR3 sequence is CASSILQGAVDEQYF. In DNA, the CDR3 is TGTGCCAGTAGTATCCTTCAGGGGGCGGTTGACGAGCAGTACTTC. The full variable domain, rest sourced from reference TRBV19 and TRBJ2-7, is DGGITQSPKYLFRKEGQNVTLSCEQNLNHDAMYWYRQDPGQGLRLIYYSQIVNDFQKGDIAEGYSVSREKKESFPLTVTSAQKNPTAFYLCASSILQGAVDEQYFGPGTRLTVT.